Described below is a single TCR beta chain sequence and its context. Its target is unknown. The source of the sample is a study of cytomegalovirus exposure and HLA in healthy donors. Study-wide findings and caveats: Data from an earlier analysis indicated that most TCR beta V segments were productive either about 87% or about 30% of the time. Researchers counted some 150 TCR beta chains as cytomegalovirus-associated. TCR beta V- and J-gene trimming was later associated with a missense DCLRE1C variant. Later on, an analysis tied 15,000 to 20,000 TCR beta sequences to HLA alleles at 0.05 false discovery rate.

This CDR3 region has 14 residues. Trimming cost V 10 bases and J 6 bases, with 18 bases left between them. Germline-derived CDR1 and CDR2 are LNHDA and SQIVND (reference sequence). The PCR employed 60 Vbeta primers together with 13 Jbeta primers. Here immunoSEQ multiplex PCR was the method, and the copy in TCRdb shows in-frame clones only, minus some. Of under 200,000 clones listed, roughly 70% are singletons. This receptor was taken from a middle-aged woman in good health and CMV-seropositive. The chain links TRBV19 to TRBJ2-2; D remains unclear. Input material: PBMCs. The CDR3 bases are TGTGCCACCAAGACGCCCAGCCGGGCCGGGGAGCTGTTTTTT. This translates into CATKTPSRAGELFF.